This entry is about one T cell receptor beta chain. This sample stems from a study of T cell changes during pregnancy in multiple sclerosis. The data were produced by immunoSEQ multiplex PCR, yet TCRdb's version contains in-frame clones alone and is incomplete. Here the sample spans tens of thousands of clones, roughly nine tenths being singletons. The CDR3 is 16 amino acids. J was trimmed by 1 base and V by 6 bases; bases with no gene match: 11. The V gene's germline CDR1 is SGHRS and CDR2 YFSETQ. The source is a female donor with multiple sclerosis, enrolled in a pregnancy study. This material consisted of peripheral blood, taken before pregnancy. The chain couples TRBV5-1 to TRBJ2-3, with 7 nucleotides matching TRBD1. The CDR3 reads CASTKGAVPGTDTQYF. The CDR3 bases are TGCGCCAGCACCAAGGGGGCGGTTCCTGGCACAGATACGCAGTATTTT.